The 8 T cell receptor beta chains below were found in one sample sequenced in a study of blood T cell repertoires in COVID-19. Only in-frame clones appear in the TCRdb table, and some are missing; sequencing was by immunoSEQ multiplex PCR. The sample has more than 35,000 clones, about 91% seen once; the top ten hold around 14%. The sample was peripheral blood. All receptors come from a woman aged 25-40 years in a cohort sampled during active COVID-19.

CDR3 region: CASSGGLAGAHEQFF. The CDR3 coding sequence is TGTGCCAGCAGTGGCGGACTAGCGGGAGCCCATGAGCAGTTCTTC. V gene TRBV2 combines with J gene TRBJ2-1; 13 positions match TRBD2. The CDR3 contains 15 residues. After removal of 4 bases from V and 8 bases from J, the junction contained 5 bases not matched to a gene. The germline CDR1 and CDR2 sequences are SNHLY and FYNNEI. Full variable domain (rest looked up from reference TRBV2 and TRBJ2-1): EPEVTQTPSHQVTQMGQEVILRCVPISNHLYFYWYRQILGQKVEFLVSFYNNEISEKSEIFDDQFSVERPDGSNFTLKIRSTKLEDSAMYFCASSGGLAGAHEQFFGPGTRLTVL.

The V gene is TRBV5-6, the J gene TRBJ2-5; 12 bases are shared with TRBD2. CDR3 length: 17 residues. Germline V gene data show CDR1 as SGHDT and CDR2 as YYEEEE. The J segment lost 5 bases and the V segment lost 0 bases, leaving 8 bases of the junction unmatched. The CDR3 sequence is CASSLVSRLAGGETQYF. The DNA for the CDR3 is TGTGCCAGCAGCTTGGTTTCGCGGCTAGCGGGAGGGGAGACCCAGTACTTC.

The chain has TRBV5-6 and TRBJ2-7; tentative D call: TRBD1 (5 bases). The CDR3 covers 12 residues. Trimming stripped 2 bases from V and 7 bases from J, with 10 bases between. CDR1 is SGHDT and CDR2 is YYEEEE in the germline V gene. In DNA form, the CDR3 reads TGTGCCAGCAGCTTTAGGGCAGGGGAGCAGTACTTC. It yields the protein CASSFRAGEQYF.

The rearrangement links TRBV5-4 to TRBJ2-5, with TRBD1 identical over 7 bases. This CDR3 region has 15 residues. V was clipped by 0 bases and J by 4 bases; unmatched bases: 6. Germline-derived CDR1 and CDR2 are SGHNT and YYREEE (reference sequence). The CDR3 bases are TGTGCCAGCAGCTTGGGGGGCCGACAGGGAGAGACCCAGTACTTC. Its translation: CASSLGGRQGETQYF. Together with reference TRBV5-4 and TRBJ2-5, the CDR3 gives the full variable domain: ETGVTQSPTHLIKTRGQQVTLRCSSQSGHNTVSWYQQALGQGPQFIFQYYREEENGRGNFPPRFSGLQFPNYSSELNVNALELDDSALYLCASSLGGRQGETQYFGPGTRLLVL.

J is TRBJ2-7 and V is TRBV9, with D possibly being TRBD2 (5 bases). The germline V gene has CDR1 SGDLS and CDR2 YYNGEE. Trimming took off 4 bases at V and 2 bases at J, with 19 bases between the two ends. This CDR3 is built from 16 residues. The DNA of the CDR3 is TGTGCCAGCAGCCTATACCCCATGCGGGCCACCTACGAGCAGTACTTC. Protein product: CASSLYPMRATYEQYF.

This chain uses TRBV7-9 with TRBJ2-5; maybe TRBD2 (5 bases). The CDR3 consists of 15 residues. Trimming stripped 3 bases from V and 3 bases from J, with 14 bases between. Germline V CDR1 and CDR2: SEHNR, FQNEAQ (reference sequence). The CDR3 DNA is TGTGCCAGCAGCTTGGGCAGCGGCCTTAAAGAGACCCAGTACTTC. Translating it yields CASSLGSGLKETQYF.

The chain combines TRBV4-3 with TRBJ1-1; 7 bases line up with TRBD1. Unmatched junction bases numbered 7, after V lost 0 bases and J lost 6 bases. The CDR3 is 15 amino acids. The germline CDR1 and CDR2 sequences are LGHNA and YSLEER. CDR3 sequence reads: CASSQESTGWAEAFF. The CDR3 DNA sequence: TGCGCCAGCAGCCAAGAATCGACAGGGTGGGCTGAAGCTTTCTTT.

CDR3 in amino acids: CASTFQQGQGETQYF. The CDR3 nucleotides read TGTGCCAGCACATTTCAGCAGGGACAGGGAGAGACCCAGTACTTC. The V gene is TRBV2, the J gene TRBJ2-5, with TRBD1 matching over 9 bases. The ends lost 7 bases at V and 4 bases at J; junction bases unmatched: 10. Looked up from germline, CDR1 is SNHLY and CDR2 is FYNNEI. The CDR3 contains 15 residues.